Presented here are 10 T cell receptor beta chains from one specimen sequenced in a study of T cell responses to AZD1222 COVID-19 vaccine. TCRdb's copy holds only in-frame clones and misses some; the assay was immunoSEQ multiplex PCR. Of around 120,000 clones listed, about 93% are singletons. Material: peripheral blood, obtained 28 days after the second AZD1222 dose. These receptors were collected from an adult who received the AZD1222 COVID-19 vaccine.

This clone appeared a few times. The chain links TRBV6-5 to TRBJ2-3, with D maybe TRBD2 (5 bases). CDR3 length: 14 amino acids. V was trimmed by 7 bases and J by 3 bases, leaving 14 bases between them. CDR1 and CDR2 (germline): MNHEY, SVGAGI. The CDR3 DNA is TGTGCCAGCACGCCGACTATCGGGACAGATACGCAGTATTTT. Translating gives CASTPTIGTDTQYF.

The genes are TRBV5-1 and TRBJ2-1, with D perhaps TRBD1 or TRBD2 (5 bases each). V was shortened by 4 bases and J by 0 bases, with 11 bases between the two germline ends. CDR3 size: 15 residues. Germline-derived CDR1 and CDR2 are SGHRS and YFSETQ. The CDR3 region is CASSKGPSSYNEQFF. The CDR3 bases are TGCGCCAGCAGCAAGGGACCGAGCTCCTACAATGAGCAGTTCTTC.

This chain joins TRBV19 and TRBJ2-2; tentatively, D is TRBD1 or TRBD2 (5 bases each). The V and J ends lost 4 bases and 4 bases respectively, with 10 bases between them. This CDR3 comprises 14 residues. Germline loops: CDR1 LNHDA, CDR2 SQIVND (reference sequence). CDR3: CASSRTRGTGELFF. CDR3 DNA: TGTGCCAGTAGTAGAACTAGGGGCACCGGGGAGCTGTTTTTT.

The DNA for the CDR3 is TGTGCCAGCAGTCCCGATGGGACAATCTCTTTCGGCTACACCTTC. Protein product: CASSPDGTISFGYTF. The J gene is TRBJ1-2, the V gene TRBV6-5, with a possible D match to TRBD1 (6 bases). Germline V gives CDR1 MNHEY, CDR2 SVGAGI. V was clipped by 5 bases and J by 8 bases, with 21 bases between them. CDR3 length: 15 amino acids.

The rearrangement links TRBV7-9 to TRBJ1-3; D not certain. The V end was cut by 7 bases, the J end by 0 bases, with 7 bases between. Germline CDR1 SEHNR, CDR2 FQNEAQ (reference sequence). The CDR3 has 13 residues. This chain's CDR3 is CASTGISGNTIYF. Written as DNA, the CDR3 is TGTGCCAGCACGGGGATCTCTGGAAACACCATATATTTT. Together with reference TRBV7-9 and TRBJ1-3, the CDR3 gives the full variable domain: DTGVSQNPRHKITKRGQNVTFRCDPISEHNRLYWYRQTLGQGPEFLTYFQNEAQLEKSRLLSDRFSAERPKGSFSTLEIQRTEQGDSAMYLCASTGISGNTIYFGEGSWLTVV.

The chain recombines TRBV5-1 with TRBJ2-2; TRBD2 matches at 8 bases. This CDR3 has 14 residues. Germline CDR1 is SGHRS and CDR2 is YFSETQ. Trimming removed 2 bases from V and 5 bases from J; junction bases left unmatched: 2. The CDR3 DNA follows: TGCGCCAGCAGCTTCACGGGAGGGACCGGGGAGCTGTTTTTT. Translating gives CASSFTGGTGELFF.

V is TRBV6-2 or TRBV6-3 and J is TRBJ2-7; no definite D call. Germline assignment: CDR1 MNHEY and CDR2 SVGEGT. The germline V and J ends were trimmed by 2 bases and 6 bases, with 5 bases remaining between them. The CDR3 runs 11 residues. The CDR3 here is CASSYGPEQYF. The CDR3 DNA is TGTGCCAGCAGTTACGGTCCCGAGCAGTACTTC.

The chain couples TRBV5-6 to TRBJ1-2; D possibly corresponds to TRBD1 (5 bases). Per the germline V gene, CDR1 is SGHDT and CDR2 is YYEEEE. This CDR3 has 14 residues. The V and J ends lost 2 bases and 2 bases respectively, with 10 bases between them. CDR3 region: CASSFGHLNYGYTF. In nucleotides, the CDR3 is TGTGCCAGCAGCTTCGGACACCTAAACTATGGCTACACCTTC.

The V call is TRBV15, the J call TRBJ2-3; the match to TRBD2 covers 7 bases. V was pared by 0 bases and J by 4 bases, with 13 bases of the junction left unmatched. Germline CDR1 is LNHNV and CDR2 is YYDKDF (reference sequence). The CDR3 totals 18 residues. The CDR3 is CATSRETVGRAWADTQYF. CDR3 bases: TGTGCCACCAGCAGAGAGACGGTAGGGAGGGCCTGGGCAGATACGCAGTATTTT.

This chain joins TRBV6-2 or TRBV6-3 and TRBJ1-1; D not resolved. Germline V gene sequence: CDR1 MNHEY, CDR2 SVGEGT. The CDR3 has 14 residues. V lost 2 bases, J lost 0 bases, and 7 bases lay in between. The CDR3 DNA follows: TGTGCCAGCAGTTACGGCAGGATGAACACTGAAGCTTTCTTT. Encoded protein: CASSYGRMNTEAFF.